The clone carrying this T cell receptor (beta chain) was detected only a few times. Its target is not known. This sample was included in a study of response to subunit inactivated influenza vaccine. Notes on the study in general: The authors suggested that few new T cells are recruited per seasonal influenza vaccination.

One entry per CDR3 protein, called by TCRdb with MiXCR from the RT-PCR reads. This sample yields 500,000 to 550,000 distinct CDR3 sequences, of which roughly 7.9% are seen a single time; around 13% belongs to the top ten. The CDR3 covers 15 residues. The V and J ends lost 5 bases and 0 bases respectively, with 16 bases between them. Germline V CDR1 and CDR2: DFQATT, SNEGSKA (reference sequence). The sample consisted of PBMCs from blood, taken less than 30 months after vaccination. The TCR sequence derives from a man between 50 and 75 years old who received an inactivated influenza vaccine. This chain links TRBV20-1 with TRBJ1-1; the D gene is possibly TRBD1 (5 bases). The CDR3 region has the DNA TGCAGTGCTCCCAGATCCGGGGGGATGAACACTGAAGCTTTCTTT. Amino acids: CSAPRSGGMNTEAFF.